A selection of T cell receptor beta chains follows, all from one sample in a study of blood T cell repertoires in COVID-19. TCRdb keeps only in-frame clones here, not all; method: immunoSEQ multiplex PCR. This table holds about 410,000 clones, 89% found once. Sequenced: peripheral blood. Source of these receptors: a woman between 40 and 55 years old with COVID-19, enrolled during active disease. CDR3s include the opening cysteine and the closing phenylalanine or tryptophan. D genes are given only for firm matches. Clone sizes are given selectively: once, few, many, or a class where the clone is expanded.

DNA: TGTGCCTGGAGTGTACAGGGCAGGGAAGCCGGGGAGCTGTTTTTT
CDR3: CAWSVQGREAGELFF
J: TRBJ2-2
D: NA
size: once
V: TRBV30

DNA: TGTGCCAGCAGCGTAGACACACCAGGAGGATTGAACACTGAAGCTTTCTTT
CDR3: CASSVDTPGGLNTEAFF
J: TRBJ1-1
D: NA
size: NA
V: TRBV9

DNA: TGTGCCAGCAGTGACGTTCAGAACCGGGACAGGGGGTACAGTCAGCCCCAGCATTTT
CDR3: CASSDVQNRDRGYSQPQHF
J: TRBJ1-5
D: TRBD1
size: NA
V: TRBV6-4

DNA: TGTGCCAGCAGTCTTGGAGGCGGGGAGCTGTTTTTT
CDR3: CASSLGGGELFF
J: TRBJ2-2
D: NA
size: once
V: TRBV6-2/TRBV6-3

DNA: TGCGCCAGCACCCACAAGACAGGGGGTAGGGACATTCAGTACTTC
CDR3: CASTHKTGGRDIQYF
J: TRBJ2-4
D: TRBD1
size: NA
V: TRBV5-1

DNA: TGTGCCAGCAGTTTATGGGGCCGTGATACCGAGCAGTACTTC
CDR3: CASSLWGRDTEQYF
J: TRBJ2-7
D: NA
size: once
V: TRBV27

DNA: TGTGCCAGCAGTTACACCGGCGGGATGCAGTACTTC
CDR3: CASSYTGGMQYF
J: TRBJ2-7
D: NA
size: NA
V: TRBV6-5

DNA: TGTGCCAGTAGACAGGCTTTTAATGAAAAACTGTTTTTT
CDR3: CASRQAFNEKLFF
J: TRBJ1-4
D: NA
size: NA
V: TRBV2

DNA: TGTGCCAGCAGAACACTAGCGGGAACAGATACGCAGTATTTT
CDR3: CASRTLAGTDTQYF
J: TRBJ2-3
D: TRBD2
size: NA
V: TRBV27

DNA: TGTGCCAGCAGCTCTGCCGGCTCCTACAATGAGCAGTTCTTC
CDR3: CASSSAGSYNEQFF
J: TRBJ2-1
D: NA
size: NA
V: TRBV5-5

DNA: TGTGCCAGCAGCTTAGAGACAGGGATTCGGGGGCTCACTGAAGCTTTCTTT
CDR3: CASSLETGIRGLTEAFF
J: TRBJ1-1
D: TRBD1
size: NA
V: TRBV7-8